This is a list of T cell receptor beta chains from one sample in a study of blood T cell repertoires in COVID-19. Generated by immunoSEQ multiplex PCR, the TCRdb table keeps only in-frame clones and is missing some. The repertoire holds around 300,000 clones, with 65% to 90% as singletons. The sequenced material came from peripheral blood. All receptors come from a human donor in a cohort sampled during active COVID-19. Each CDR3 is given with its conserved first and last residue. D genes are given only for firm matches. Not every row has a clone size; where given, it reads once, few, many or a size class.

V gene: TRBV5-6; J gene: TRBJ2-2; clone size: -; D gene: TRBD2; CDR3 DNA: TGTGCCAGCAGCCTACTAGCGGGGGTGACCGGGGAGCTGTTTTTT; CDR3 protein: CASSLLAGVTGELFF
V gene: TRBV3-1/TRBV3-2; J gene: TRBJ2-7; clone size: -; D gene: -; CDR3 DNA: TGTGCCAGCAGCCGTTCCGGGAGTAAGTTCAACGAGCAGTACTTC; CDR3 protein: CASSRSGSKFNEQYF
V gene: TRBV19; J gene: TRBJ1-3; clone size: -; D gene: -; CDR3 DNA: TGTGCCAGTAGTACACCATCGAGCTCTGGAAACACCATATATTTT; CDR3 protein: CASSTPSSSGNTIYF
V gene: TRBV9; J gene: TRBJ2-1; clone size: once; D gene: TRBD2; CDR3 DNA: TGTGCCAGCAGCGTAGATATCGGGACTAGCGGGAGAAACAATGAGCAGTTCTTC; CDR3 protein: CASSVDIGTSGRNNEQFF
V gene: TRBV7-9; J gene: TRBJ2-7; clone size: -; D gene: TRBD2; CDR3 DNA: TGTGCCAGCAGCTCCACTAGCGTGTACTACGAGCAGTACTTC; CDR3 protein: CASSSTSVYYEQYF
V gene: TRBV7-2; J gene: TRBJ1-5; clone size: -; D gene: TRBD1; CDR3 DNA: TGTGCCAGCAGGCAGACAGGGACCAATCAGCCCCAGCATTTT; CDR3 protein: CASRQTGTNQPQHF
V gene: TRBV5-4; J gene: TRBJ2-1; clone size: -; D gene: TRBD2; CDR3 DNA: TGTGCCAGCAGCAAACCGGGACTAGCGGGAGGGGTGAGGTACAATGAGCAGTTCTTC; CDR3 protein: CASSKPGLAGGVRYNEQFF
V gene: TRBV20-1; J gene: TRBJ1-1; clone size: -; D gene: -; CDR3 DNA: TGCAGTGCTAGCCCTGTCACTGAAGCTTTCTTT; CDR3 protein: CSASPVTEAFF
V gene: TRBV29-1; J gene: TRBJ2-7; clone size: -; D gene: -; CDR3 DNA: TGCAGCGTTGAAGATGGGTGGGCCCCGCAGTACTTC; CDR3 protein: CSVEDGWAPQYF
V gene: TRBV5-6; J gene: TRBJ1-5; clone size: -; D gene: -; CDR3 DNA: TGTGCCAGCAGCTACCGGGACATGTACAATCAGCCCCAGCATTTT; CDR3 protein: CASSYRDMYNQPQHF